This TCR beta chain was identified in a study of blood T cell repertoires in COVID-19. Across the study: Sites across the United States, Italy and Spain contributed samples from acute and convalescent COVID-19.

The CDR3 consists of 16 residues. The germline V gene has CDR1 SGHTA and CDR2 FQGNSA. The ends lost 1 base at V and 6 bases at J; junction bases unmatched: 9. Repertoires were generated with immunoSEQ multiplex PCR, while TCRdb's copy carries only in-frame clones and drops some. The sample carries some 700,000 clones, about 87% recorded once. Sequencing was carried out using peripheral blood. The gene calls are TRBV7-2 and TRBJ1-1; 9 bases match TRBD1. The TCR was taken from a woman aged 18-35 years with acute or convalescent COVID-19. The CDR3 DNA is TGTGCCAGCAGCTTAGACGCCGGGACAGGGACCGCTGAAGCTTTCTTT. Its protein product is CASSLDAGTGTAEAFF.